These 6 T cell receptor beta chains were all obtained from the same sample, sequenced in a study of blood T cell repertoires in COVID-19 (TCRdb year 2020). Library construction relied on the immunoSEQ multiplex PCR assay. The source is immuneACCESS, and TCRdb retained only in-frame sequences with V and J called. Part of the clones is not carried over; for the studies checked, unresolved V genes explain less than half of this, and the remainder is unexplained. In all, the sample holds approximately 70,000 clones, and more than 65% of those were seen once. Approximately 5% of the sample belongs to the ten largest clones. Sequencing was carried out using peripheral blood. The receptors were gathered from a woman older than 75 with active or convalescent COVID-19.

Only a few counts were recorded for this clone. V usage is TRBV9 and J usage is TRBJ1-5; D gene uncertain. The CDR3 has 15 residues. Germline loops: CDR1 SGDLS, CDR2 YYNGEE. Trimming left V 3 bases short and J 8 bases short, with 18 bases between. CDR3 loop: CASSDGTTRIEPQHF. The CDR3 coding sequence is TGTGCCAGCAGCGACGGTACGACCAGGATAGAGCCCCAGCATTTT.

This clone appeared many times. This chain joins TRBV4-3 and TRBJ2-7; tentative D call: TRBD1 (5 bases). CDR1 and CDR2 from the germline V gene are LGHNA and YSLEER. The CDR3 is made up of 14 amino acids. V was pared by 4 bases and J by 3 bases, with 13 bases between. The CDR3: CASSLRSTGYEQYF. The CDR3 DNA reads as TGCGCCAGCAGCCTTCGATCAACAGGCTACGAGCAGTACTTC.

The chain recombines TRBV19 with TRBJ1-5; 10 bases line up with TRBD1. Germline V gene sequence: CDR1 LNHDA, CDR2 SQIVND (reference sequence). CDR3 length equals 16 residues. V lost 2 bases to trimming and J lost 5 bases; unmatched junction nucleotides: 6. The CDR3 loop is CASSIFSGTGDQPQHF. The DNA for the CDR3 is TGTGCCAGTAGTATATTCTCCGGGACAGGGGATCAGCCCCAGCATTTT.

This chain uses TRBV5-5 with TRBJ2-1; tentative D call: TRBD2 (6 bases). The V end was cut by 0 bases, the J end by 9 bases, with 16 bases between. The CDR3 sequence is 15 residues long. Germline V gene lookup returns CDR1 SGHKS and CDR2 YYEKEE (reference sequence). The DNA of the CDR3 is TGTGCCAGCAGCTTGGCGTCGTGGGGGGACGGTGAGCAGTTCTTC. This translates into CASSLASWGDGEQFF.

Here the CDR3 reads CASKYGQGGTEAFF. In DNA form, the CDR3 reads TGTGCCAGCAAGTATGGACAGGGAGGCACTGAAGCTTTCTTT. The chain combines TRBV28 with TRBJ1-1; 8 nucleotides match TRBD1. V dropped 7 bases and J dropped 4; count of bases not matched to a gene: 8. The CDR3 has 14 amino acids. Looked up from germline, CDR1 is MDHEN and CDR2 is SYDVKM. The full variable domain, rest sourced from reference TRBV28 and TRBJ1-1, is DVKVTQSSRYLVKRTGEKVFLECVQDMDHENMFWYRQDPGLGLRLIYFSYDVKMKEKGDIPEGYSVSREKKERFSLILESASTNQTSMYLCASKYGQGGTEAFFGQGTRLTVV.

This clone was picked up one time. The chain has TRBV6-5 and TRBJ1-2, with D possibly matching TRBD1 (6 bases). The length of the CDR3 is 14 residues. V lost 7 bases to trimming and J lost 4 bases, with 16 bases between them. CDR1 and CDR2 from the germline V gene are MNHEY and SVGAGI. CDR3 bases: TGTGCCAGCACCATGTCCCGGGACATCTATGGCTACACCTTC. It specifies CASTMSRDIYGYTF.